This T cell receptor beta chain was identified during a study of cytomegalovirus exposure and HLA in healthy donors. Overall study context: The 130 or so validation repertoires, a later analysis reported, used the same platform as the 550 to 700 repertoires from the first cohort. The study's findings and limits: As confirmed in vitro, a few CMV-associated chains were specific for CMV antigens. Cytomegalovirus-associated status was assigned to approximately 160 TCR beta chains.

As for this clone: Its target is unknown.

Only in-frame clones appear in the TCRdb table, and some are missing; sequencing was by immunoSEQ multiplex PCR. Altogether some 80,000 clones are present, 96% being singletons, with the ten largest covering 1.3%. V lost 3 bases and J 4 bases, leaving 15 bases between the germline ends. CDR1 and CDR2 from the germline V gene are WNHNN and SYGVQD (reference sequence). The CDR3 loop spans 15 amino acids. This receptor was identified in a woman younger than 35 in good health and CMV-seronegative. The sequencing sample was made of PBMCs. The chain joins TRBV10-1 to TRBJ2-5; possible D gene TRBD2, 6 bases. CDR3 protein: CASSDHTAGVETQYF. CDR3 in DNA: TGCGCCAGCAGTGATCATACAGCGGGCGTAGAGACCCAGTACTTC.